The clone carrying this TCR beta chain was seen more than once but under ten times. The antigen remains unidentified. TCRdb redid the calling of the RT-PCR reads with MiXCR, one entry per CDR3 protein. This table has a few hundred thousand distinct CDR3 sequences, 10% to 11% appearing once. This record comes from a study of response to subunit inactivated influenza vaccine. Overall study results and limits: New T cells are recruited in small numbers by each seasonal influenza vaccination, according to the authors' suggestion.

Trimming left V 1 base short and J 8 bases short, with 13 bases between. Germline CDR1 SQVTM, CDR2 ANQGSEA. This CDR3 has 13 residues. The chain uses TRBV29-1 and TRBJ2-3; possible D gene TRBD1, 6 bases. The clonotype originates from a man in his forties or fifties who received an inactivated influenza vaccine. Sequences were derived from PBMCs from blood, sampled 45 days after vaccination. The CDR3 here is CSVEGGGQFTQYF. The DNA of the CDR3 is TGCAGCGTTGAAGGAGGTGGACAGTTTACGCAGTATTTT.